Here is one T cell receptor beta chain with its context. The target antigen is unknown. The sample comes from a study of early T cells in non-severe SARS-CoV-2 infection. Study outcomes and limitations: There was a bias toward anti-spike CD8 responses in VDJdb matching, which missed private and CD4 specificities.

Unique molecular identifiers were affixed to single, distinct cDNA molecules. TCRdb redid the calling of the 5' RACE reads with MiXCR, one entry per CDR3 protein. Of 70,000 to 85,000 distinct CDR3 sequences in the sample, about an eighth were seen once. The ends were cut back, 3 bases at V and 8 bases at J, with 10 bases in the middle. This CDR3 contains 12 residues. This chain uses TRBV12-3 or TRBV12-4 with TRBJ1-2, with D possibly matching TRBD1 (6 bases). This TCR was recovered from an adult who was a healthcare worker with PCR-confirmed SARS-CoV-2 infection or an uninfected control (not recorded which). Sequenced sample: whole blood. CDR3 DNA: TGTGCCAGCAGTTTTGGAGGGGGAGGCTACACCTTC. This encodes CASSFGGGGYTF.